Given below is one T cell receptor (beta chain) in context. The antigen this receptor binds is unknown. No base-level quality is on record; no much larger clone is a single base apart. At the junction V is shortened by 5 bases and J by 6 bases, with 15 bases in between. The CDR3 contains 13 residues, cysteine and phenylalanine counted. The only DNA kept is the CDR3, 39 bases in frame from the first base. The germline V gene specifies SGHRS as CDR1 and YFSETQ as CDR2. Each donor gave one peripheral blood draw, averaging about 100 mL, which was collected into heparinised tubes. Using a panel that included CD45RO, CCR7, CD25, CD127, CD95 and CD27, naive, central memory, regulatory and stem cell-like memory CD4+ T cells were sorted on a BD FACSAria II. Every sorted population had a purity above 95%. PBMCs were separated immediately by Lymphoprep density gradient centrifugation and were stained directly, without being cultured. So that batch effects would be minimized, each experiment stained and sorted samples in pairs, pairing one healthy donor with one patient.

The record originates from a study of beta chain features in type 1 diabetes (dated by TCRdb to the late 2010s). The study in broad terms: Patients and healthy donors did not differ in mean age, gender distribution, total cell number or subset yield. In the study, recently diagnosed type 1 diabetes patients and matched healthy donors were compared on the TCRB repertoires of their sorted circulating CD4+ T cell subsets. A total of some 110 million sorted cells were examined across all samples, and the number of cells per subset was strongly correlated with RNA yield. Whereas all 30 or so donors provided naive and central memory subsets, regulatory and stem cell-like memory subsets were isolated from just 8 patients and roughly 8 healthy donors.

The entire amount of isolated RNA was reverse transcribed using the High Capacity cDNA Reverse Transcription Kit, so the sequenced TCRB transcripts were expressed ones. Deep immunoSEQ sequencing was applied to naive, central memory and regulatory T cell samples, giving an average of about 3.7 million total reads per sample. Sorted cells were lysed in RLT buffer, and RNA was extracted using DNase-treated RNeasy Micro or Mini kits according to cell number. Each cell subset was processed separately to prevent cross-contamination, with patient and healthy donor samples processed together. The immunoSEQ multiplex PCR was used to amplify TCRB sequences from cDNA, yielding 87-bp fragments that span the CDR3 region. Sequencing of the amplicons was done on the Illumina HiSeq platform. From the authors' description of their analysis: PCR bias was corrected computationally using synthetic template baselines, and reads within Hamming distance 2 were collapsed, with unmergeable singletons discarded. Reads were aligned against IMGT to assign V, D and J genes, CDR3 length and insertions or deletions at six rearrangement sites. Within each subset, clonotype counts were normalized to sorted cell number, after which true diversity and Gini coefficients were computed with the tcR R package. Repertoire sharing was quantified using the overlap coefficient calculated on TCRB nucleotide sequences. TCRdb retrieved this table from immuneACCESS and kept in-frame rearrangements only. Not all clones are present; in checked studies, unresolved V genes account for under half, and no reason is known for the remainder. Clonal size and the V and J genes are those of that table, whereas D and trimming came from the DNA. This sample comprises about 170,000 clones, roughly 8% of them detected only once. 0.5% of the sample is held by the ten biggest clonotypes.

Beyond this particular receptor, the publication reports: Naive, central memory and regulatory TCRB repertoires appeared more similar among patients than among healthy donors. HLA sub-analyses involved small numbers of individuals, so any influence of HLA type on TCRB rearrangement remained unresolved. Shorter templates might have been favored by PCR, but patient and control samples were amplified and corrected together, so both groups would have been affected equally by any skew. Because cDNA was sequenced instead of genomic DNA, highly expressing activated cells could be over-represented, though the groups showed no difference in activation or CD3 levels. At VDJ recombination sites, type 1 diabetes patients had fewer insertions and more deleted nucleotides, which implies abnormalities in thymic rearrangement. A moderate but significant shortening of TCRB CDR3 length was observed in type 1 diabetes patients in all four CD4+ subsets.

The chain was built from TRBV5-1 and TRBJ2-7, with no confidently assigned D gene. The receptor's source is a man in his late teens or twenties with type 1 diabetes. Material: central memory CD4+ T cells from blood. CDR3 protein: CASRYLFSGEQYF. The DNA sequence is TGCGCCAGCAGGTATCTCTTCTCGGGCGAGCAGTACTTC.